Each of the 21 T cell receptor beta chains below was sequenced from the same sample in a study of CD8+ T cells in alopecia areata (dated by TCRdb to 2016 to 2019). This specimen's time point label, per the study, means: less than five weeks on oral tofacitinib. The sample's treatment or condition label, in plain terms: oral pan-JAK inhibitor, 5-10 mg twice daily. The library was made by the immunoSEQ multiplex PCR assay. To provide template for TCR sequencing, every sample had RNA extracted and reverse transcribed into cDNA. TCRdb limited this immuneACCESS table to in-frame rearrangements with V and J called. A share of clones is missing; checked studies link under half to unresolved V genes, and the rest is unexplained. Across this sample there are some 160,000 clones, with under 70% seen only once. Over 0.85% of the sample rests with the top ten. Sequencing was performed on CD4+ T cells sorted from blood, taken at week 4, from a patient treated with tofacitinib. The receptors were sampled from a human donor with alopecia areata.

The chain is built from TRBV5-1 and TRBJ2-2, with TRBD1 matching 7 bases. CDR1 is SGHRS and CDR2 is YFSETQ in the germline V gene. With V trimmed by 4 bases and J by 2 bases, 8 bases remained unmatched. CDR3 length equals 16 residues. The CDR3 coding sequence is TGCGCCAGCAGCCCCGTCCGGGACAGCAACACCGGGGAGCTGTTTTTT. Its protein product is CASSPVRDSNTGELFF.

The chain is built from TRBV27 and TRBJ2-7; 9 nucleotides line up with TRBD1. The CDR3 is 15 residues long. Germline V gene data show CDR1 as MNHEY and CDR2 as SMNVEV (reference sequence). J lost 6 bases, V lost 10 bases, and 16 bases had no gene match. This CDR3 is CATSRRWGQGSEQYF. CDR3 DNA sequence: TGTGCCACCAGCAGACGGTGGGGACAGGGAAGCGAGCAGTACTTC.

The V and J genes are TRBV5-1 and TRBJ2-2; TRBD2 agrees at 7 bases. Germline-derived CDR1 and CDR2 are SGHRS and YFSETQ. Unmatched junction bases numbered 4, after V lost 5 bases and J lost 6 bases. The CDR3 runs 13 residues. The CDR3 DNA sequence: TGCGCCAGCAGTCGGGAGGCGGCCGGGGAGCTGTTTTTT. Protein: CASSREAAGELFF.

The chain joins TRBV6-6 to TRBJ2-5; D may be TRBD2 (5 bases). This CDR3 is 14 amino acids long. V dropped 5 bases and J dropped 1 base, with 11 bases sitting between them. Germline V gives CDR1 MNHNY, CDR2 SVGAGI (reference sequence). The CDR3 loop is CASSRTHAQETQYF. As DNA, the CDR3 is TGTGCCAGCAGTCGGACTCATGCCCAAGAGACCCAGTACTTC.

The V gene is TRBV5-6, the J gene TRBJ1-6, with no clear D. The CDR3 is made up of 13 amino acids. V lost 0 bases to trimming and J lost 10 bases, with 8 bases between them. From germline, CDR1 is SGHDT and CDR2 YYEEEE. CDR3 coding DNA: TGTGCCAGCAGCTTGGATATTGCGTCACCCCTCCACTTT. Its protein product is CASSLDIASPLHF.

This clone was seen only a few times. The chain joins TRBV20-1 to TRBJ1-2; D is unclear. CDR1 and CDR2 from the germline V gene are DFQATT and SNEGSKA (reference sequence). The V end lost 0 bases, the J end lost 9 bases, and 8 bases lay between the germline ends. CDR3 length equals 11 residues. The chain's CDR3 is CSARDFDRYTF. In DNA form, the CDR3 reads TGCAGTGCTAGAGATTTCGACCGCTACACCTTC.

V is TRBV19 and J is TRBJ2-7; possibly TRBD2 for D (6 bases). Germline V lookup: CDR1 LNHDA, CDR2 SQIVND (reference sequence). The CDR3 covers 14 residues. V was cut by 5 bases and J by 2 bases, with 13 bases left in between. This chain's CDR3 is CASSRPGGTYEQYF. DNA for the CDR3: TGTGCCAGTAGTCGGCCCGGAGGGACCTACGAGCAGTACTTC.

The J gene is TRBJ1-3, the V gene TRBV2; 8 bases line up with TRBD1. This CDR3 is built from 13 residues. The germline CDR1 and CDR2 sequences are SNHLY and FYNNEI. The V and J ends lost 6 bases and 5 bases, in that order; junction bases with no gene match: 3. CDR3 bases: TGTGCCAGCAGATGGGACAGGCGAAACACCATATATTTT. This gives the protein CASRWDRRNTIYF. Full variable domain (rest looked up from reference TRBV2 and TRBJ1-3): EPEVTQTPSHQVTQMGQEVILRCVPISNHLYFYWYRQILGQKVEFLVSFYNNEISEKSEIFDDQFSVERPDGSNFTLKIRSTKLEDSAMYFCASRWDRRNTIYFGEGSWLTVV.

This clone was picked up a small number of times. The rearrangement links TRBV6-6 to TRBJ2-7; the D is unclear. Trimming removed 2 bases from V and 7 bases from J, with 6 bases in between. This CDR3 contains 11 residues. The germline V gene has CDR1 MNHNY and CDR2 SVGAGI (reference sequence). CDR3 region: CASSYLQEQYF. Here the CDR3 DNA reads TGTGCCAGCAGTTACCTGCAAGAGCAGTACTTC.

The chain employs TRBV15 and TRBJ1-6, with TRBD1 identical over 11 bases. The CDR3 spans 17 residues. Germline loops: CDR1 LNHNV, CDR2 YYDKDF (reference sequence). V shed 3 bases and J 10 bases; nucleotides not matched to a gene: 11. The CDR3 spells CATSRRGQGAFGSPLHF. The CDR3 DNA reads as TGTGCCACCAGCAGGCGAGGACAGGGGGCTTTTGGGTCACCCCTCCACTTT.

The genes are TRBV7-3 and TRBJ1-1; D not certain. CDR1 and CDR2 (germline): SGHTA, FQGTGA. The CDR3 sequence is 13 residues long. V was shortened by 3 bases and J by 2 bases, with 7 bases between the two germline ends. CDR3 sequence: CASSFRHNTEAFF. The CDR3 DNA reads TGTGCCAGCAGCTTCCGCCATAACACTGAAGCTTTCTTT.

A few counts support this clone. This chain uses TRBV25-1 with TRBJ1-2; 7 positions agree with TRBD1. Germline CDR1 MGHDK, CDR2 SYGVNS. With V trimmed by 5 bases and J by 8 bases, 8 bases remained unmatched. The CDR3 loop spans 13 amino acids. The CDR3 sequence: CASSPGTEVGYTF. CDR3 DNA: TGTGCCAGCAGTCCCGGGACAGAAGTCGGCTACACCTTC.

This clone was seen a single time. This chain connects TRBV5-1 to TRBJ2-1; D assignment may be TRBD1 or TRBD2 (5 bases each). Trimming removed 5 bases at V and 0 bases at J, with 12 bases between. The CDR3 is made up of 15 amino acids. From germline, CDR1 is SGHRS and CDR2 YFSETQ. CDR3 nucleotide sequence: TGCGCCAGCAGTGACGGGACGAGCTCCTACAATGAGCAGTTCTTC. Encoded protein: CASSDGTSSYNEQFF.

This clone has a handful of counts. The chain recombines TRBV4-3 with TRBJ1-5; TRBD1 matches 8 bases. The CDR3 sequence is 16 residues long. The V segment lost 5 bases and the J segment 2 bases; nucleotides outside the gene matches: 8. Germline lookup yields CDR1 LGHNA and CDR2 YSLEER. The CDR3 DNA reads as TGCGCCAGCAGCGCATCTTTCAGGGGGCGCAATCAGCCCCAGCATTTT. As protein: CASSASFRGRNQPQHF.

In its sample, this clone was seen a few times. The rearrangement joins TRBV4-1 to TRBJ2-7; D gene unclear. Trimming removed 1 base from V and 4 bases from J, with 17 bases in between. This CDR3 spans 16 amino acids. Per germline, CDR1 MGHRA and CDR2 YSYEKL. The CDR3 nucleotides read TGCGCCAGCAGCCAAGGAATTTCGGCCCAACTTTACGAGCAGTACTTC. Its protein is CASSQGISAQLYEQYF.

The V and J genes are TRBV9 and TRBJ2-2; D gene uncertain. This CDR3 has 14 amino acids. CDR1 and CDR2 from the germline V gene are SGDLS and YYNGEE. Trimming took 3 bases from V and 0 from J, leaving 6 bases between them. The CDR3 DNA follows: TGTGCCAGCAGCGATCAGGCGAACACCGGGGAGCTGTTTTTT. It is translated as CASSDQANTGELFF.

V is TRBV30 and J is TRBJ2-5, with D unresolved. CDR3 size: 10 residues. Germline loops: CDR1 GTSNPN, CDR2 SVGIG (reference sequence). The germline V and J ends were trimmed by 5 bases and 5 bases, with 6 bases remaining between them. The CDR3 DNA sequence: TGTGCCTGGGGGGTGGAGACCCAGTACTTC. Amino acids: CAWGVETQYF.

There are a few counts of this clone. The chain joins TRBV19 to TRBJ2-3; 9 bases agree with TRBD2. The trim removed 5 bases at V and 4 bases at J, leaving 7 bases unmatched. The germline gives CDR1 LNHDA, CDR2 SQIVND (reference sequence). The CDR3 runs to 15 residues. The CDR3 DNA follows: TGTGCCAGTAGTTTGAGCGGGGGGTTCTCAGATACGCAGTATTTT. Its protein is CASSLSGGFSDTQYF.

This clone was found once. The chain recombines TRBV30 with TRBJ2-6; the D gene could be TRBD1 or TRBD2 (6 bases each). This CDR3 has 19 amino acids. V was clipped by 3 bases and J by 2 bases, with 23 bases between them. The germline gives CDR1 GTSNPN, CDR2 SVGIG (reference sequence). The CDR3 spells CAWSLGGRPVGPGANVLTF. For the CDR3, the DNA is TGTGCCTGGAGCCTTGGGGGGCGCCCTGTTGGGCCTGGGGCCAACGTCCTGACTTTC.

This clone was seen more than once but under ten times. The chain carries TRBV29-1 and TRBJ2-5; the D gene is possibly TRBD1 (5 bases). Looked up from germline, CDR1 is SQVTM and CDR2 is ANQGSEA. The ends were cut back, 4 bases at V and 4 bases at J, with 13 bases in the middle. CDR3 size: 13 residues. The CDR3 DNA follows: TGCAGCGTTGCCAGGGCAATTGGAGAGACCCAGTACTTC. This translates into CSVARAIGETQYF. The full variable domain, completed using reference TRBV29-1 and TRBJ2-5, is SAVISQKPSRDICQRGTSLTIQCQVDSQVTMMFWYRQQPGQSLTLIATANQGSEATYESGFVIDKFPISRPNLTFSTLTVSNMSPEDSSIYLCSVARAIGETQYFGPGTRLLVL.

The CDR3 is CAFHQGSYNEQFF. The CDR3 nucleotides are TGTGCCTTTCATCAGGGCTCCTACAATGAGCAGTTCTTC. The V gene is TRBV30, the J gene TRBJ2-1, with a weak D call TRBD1 (5 bases). V gave up 7 bases and J gave up 0 bases, with 10 bases separating them. Germline loops: CDR1 GTSNPN, CDR2 SVGIG (reference sequence). The CDR3 sequence is 13 residues long.